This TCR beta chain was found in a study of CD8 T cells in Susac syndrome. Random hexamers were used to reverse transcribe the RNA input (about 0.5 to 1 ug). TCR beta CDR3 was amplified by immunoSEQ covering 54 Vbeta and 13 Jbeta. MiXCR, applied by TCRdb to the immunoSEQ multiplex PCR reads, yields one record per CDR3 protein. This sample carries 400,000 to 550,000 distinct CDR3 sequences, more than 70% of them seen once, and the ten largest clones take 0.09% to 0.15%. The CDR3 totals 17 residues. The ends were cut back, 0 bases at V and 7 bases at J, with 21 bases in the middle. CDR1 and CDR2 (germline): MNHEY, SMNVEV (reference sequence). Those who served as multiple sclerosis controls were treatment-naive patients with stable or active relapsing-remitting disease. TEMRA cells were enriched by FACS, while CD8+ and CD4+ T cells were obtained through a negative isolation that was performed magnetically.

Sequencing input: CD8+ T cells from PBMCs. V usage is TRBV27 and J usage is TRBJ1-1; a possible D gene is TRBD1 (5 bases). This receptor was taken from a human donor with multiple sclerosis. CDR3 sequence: CASSLSFGREADHEAFF. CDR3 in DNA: TGTGCCAGCAGTTTATCCTTCGGCAGGGAGGCGGACCATGAAGCTTTCTTT.